Following are 21 T cell receptor beta chains from one sample sequenced in a study of blood T cell repertoires in COVID-19. Clones were sequenced by immunoSEQ multiplex PCR, and TCRdb holds only the in-frame ones, with some missing. The profile shows 200,000 to 250,000 clones, around 83% of them singletons. Sequencing was carried out using peripheral blood. These receptors originate from a man aged 50 or older with active or convalescent COVID-19.

The chain combines TRBV9 with TRBJ2-5; D ambiguous. Germline V gene lookup returns CDR1 SGDLS and CDR2 YYNGEE. Trimming took 0 bases from V and 6 from J, leaving 9 bases between them. The CDR3 is made up of 13 amino acids. The CDR3 protein is CASSVDQDKTQYF. In DNA, the CDR3 is TGTGCCAGCAGCGTAGATCAGGATAAGACCCAGTACTTC.

The chain combines TRBV7-3 with TRBJ2-1, with TRBD2 matching over 8 bases. The germline V gene has CDR1 SGHTA and CDR2 FQGTGA. The CDR3 runs to 16 residues. V lost 2 bases, J lost 8 bases, and 11 bases stayed unmatched. The CDR3 is CASSLQPGLEYDEQFF. The CDR3 DNA sequence: TGTGCCAGCAGCTTACAACCGGGACTAGAGTATGATGAGCAGTTCTTC.

This chain uses TRBV11-2 with TRBJ2-6; D uncertain. CDR3 length: 13 amino acids. The germline V gene has CDR1 SGHAT and CDR2 FQNNGV. The ends were cut back, 3 bases at V and 4 bases at J, with 4 bases in the middle. The CDR3 sequence is CASSFGGANVLTF. CDR3 coding DNA: TGTGCCAGCAGCTTTGGCGGGGCCAACGTCCTGACTTTC.

V gene TRBV11-2 combines with J gene TRBJ1-3; perhaps TRBD1 as D (6 bases). V was trimmed by 2 bases and J by 1 base, leaving 9 bases between them. CDR3 length equals 15 residues. Looked up from germline, CDR1 is SGHAT and CDR2 is FQNNGV. CDR3 sequence reads: CASSLPGESGNTIYF. DNA of the CDR3: TGTGCCAGCAGCTTACCAGGGGAGTCTGGAAACACCATATATTTT. The variable domain in full, with the rest retrieved from reference TRBV11-2 and TRBJ1-3, is EAGVAQSPRYKIIEKRQSVAFWCNPISGHATLYWYQQILGQGPKLLIQFQNNGVVDDSQLPKDRFSAERLKGVDSTLKIQPAKLEDSAVYLCASSLPGESGNTIYFGEGSWLTVV.

This clone was found once. The V call is TRBV11-2, the J call TRBJ1-2; tentative D call: TRBD1 (5 bases). The CDR3 sequence is 14 residues long. Trimming took 1 base from V and 0 from J, leaving 6 bases between them. The germline V gene encodes CDR1 SGHAT and CDR2 FQNNGV. CDR3 nucleotide sequence: TGTGCCAGCAGCTTAGTAGGGGCTAACTATGGCTACACCTTC. It encodes CASSLVGANYGYTF.

This chain joins TRBV19 and TRBJ2-2, with a weak D call TRBD2 (6 bases). Germline CDR1 is LNHDA and CDR2 is SQIVND (reference sequence). Trimming pared 7 bases from V and 6 bases from J, leaving 12 bases between. The CDR3 runs to 13 residues. The CDR3 region is CASTPTGAGELFF. As DNA, the CDR3 is TGTGCCAGTACCCCTACGGGGGCCGGGGAGCTGTTTTTT.

The rearrangement links TRBV7-6 to TRBJ1-2; 7 bases match TRBD1. CDR1 is SGHVS, CDR2 FNYEAQ, per germline. V shed 5 bases and J 0 bases; nucleotides not matched to a gene: 12. This CDR3 spans 17 amino acids. The chain's CDR3 is CASSPRQGIYANYGYTF. The CDR3 bases are TGTGCCAGCAGCCCACGACAGGGAATATATGCTAACTATGGCTACACCTTC.

The chain joins TRBV1 to TRBJ2-7; whether TRBD2, the table's D call, matches the DNA was not checked. TRBV1 is recorded as a pseudogene. The CDR3 runs 12 residues. The CDR3 is CTSSQVGYEQYF. CDR3 nucleotides: TGCACCAGCAGCCAAGTCGGGTACGAGCAGTACTTC.

As for this clone: This CDR3 is also generated by other DNA sequences in the sample. The chain uses TRBV6-1 and TRBJ1-2; TRBD1 matches at 7 bases. With V trimmed by 2 bases and J by 6 bases, 3 bases remained unmatched. The CDR3 runs to 13 residues. In germline, CDR1 is MNHNS, CDR2 SASEGT. The CDR3 DNA follows: TGTGCCAGCAGTGAAAACAGGGGCGATGGCTACACCTTC. It encodes CASSENRGDGYTF.

The chain recombines TRBV7-2 with TRBJ2-3; D is unresolved. Germline V gene data show CDR1 as SGHTA and CDR2 as FQGNSA. V was shortened by 3 bases and J by 5 bases, with 12 bases between the two germline ends. CDR3 length equals 14 residues. CDR3 bases: TGTGCCAGCAGCTTCGCGAGCAGACAAGATACGCAGTATTTT. It codes for CASSFASRQDTQYF. The full variable domain, completed using reference TRBV7-2 and TRBJ2-3, is GAGVSQSPSNKVTEKGKDVELRCDPISGHTALYWYRQSLGQGLEFLIYFQGNSAPDKSGLPSDRFSAERTGGSVSTLTIQRTQQEDSAVYLCASSFASRQDTQYFGPGTRLTVL.

V is TRBV6-2 or TRBV6-3 and J is TRBJ2-7; D remains unclear. This CDR3 has 15 amino acids. Germline CDR1 MNHEY, CDR2 SVGEGT. V lost 2 bases to trimming and J lost 0 bases, with 11 bases between them. The CDR3 DNA sequence: TGTGCCAGCAGTTACCCATTCTCTACCTCCTACGAGCAGTACTTC. This sequence encodes CASSYPFSTSYEQYF.

The chain employs TRBV5-1 and TRBJ2-1, with TRBD1 matching 8 bases. Germline V gene lookup returns CDR1 SGHRS and CDR2 YFSETQ. This CDR3 comprises 16 residues. V dropped 0 bases and J dropped 7; count of bases not matched to a gene: 9. The DNA of the CDR3 is TGCGCCAGCAGCTTGGAAGGCGGAAACAGGGGGAATGAGCAGTTCTTC. Protein sequence: CASSLEGGNRGNEQFF.

The chain joins TRBV4-1 to TRBJ2-7; 9 bases map to TRBD2. The CDR3 runs to 15 residues. Germline CDR1 reads MGHRA; CDR2 reads YSYEKL. The V segment lost 1 base and the J segment 0 bases; nucleotides outside the gene matches: 1. The CDR3: CASSQASGTSYEQYF. In DNA form, the CDR3 reads TGCGCCAGCAGCCAAGCTAGCGGGACCTCCTACGAGCAGTACTTC.

This chain's CDR3 is CAWSRAGGHDEQFF. CDR3 coding DNA: TGTGCCTGGAGTCGGGCGGGAGGTCACGATGAGCAGTTCTTC. The genes are TRBV30 and TRBJ2-1; 8 bases are a match to TRBD2. There are 14 residues in the CDR3. Trimming removed 2 bases from V and 8 bases from J; junction bases left unmatched: 8. The germline V gene has CDR1 GTSNPN and CDR2 SVGIG (reference sequence).

The genes are TRBV28 and TRBJ2-5; tentative D call: TRBD1 (6 bases). V lost 5 bases to trimming and J lost 4 bases, with 14 bases between them. CDR3 length equals 14 residues. CDR1 is MDHEN and CDR2 is SYDVKM in the germline V gene. The CDR3 loop reads CASSPRGWVETQYF. CDR3 coding DNA: TGTGCCAGCAGTCCGAGGGGGTGGGTAGAGACCCAGTACTTC.

The chain recombines TRBV3-1 (or the pseudogene TRBV3-2) with TRBJ2-1; 7 nucleotides agree with TRBD1. V lost 4 bases and J lost 9; bases outside the gene matches: 6. The CDR3 is 13 residues long. CDR1 and CDR2 (germline): LGHDT, YNNKEL (reference sequence). CDR3 nucleotides: TGTGCCAGCAGCCGACAGGGTAGTAGTGAGCAGTTCTTC. This gives the protein CASSRQGSSEQFF.

CDR3 in amino acids: CASGTSGRIGTDTQYF. CDR3 nucleotides: TGTGCCAGCGGGACTAGCGGGAGAATTGGCACAGATACGCAGTATTTT. This chain links TRBV28 with TRBJ2-3; 14 bases are shared with TRBD2. Per the germline V gene, CDR1 is MDHEN and CDR2 is SYDVKM. The V and J ends lost 8 bases and 1 base, in that order; junction bases with no gene match: 5. The CDR3 spans 16 residues.

V gene TRBV27 combines with J gene TRBJ2-7, with D tentatively TRBD2 (6 bases). This CDR3 comprises 14 residues. From germline, CDR1 is MNHEY and CDR2 SMNVEV (reference sequence). Trimming removed 3 bases from V and 0 bases from J, with 9 bases in between. CDR3 DNA: TGTGCCAGCAGTTTCTTGGGGGGCTCCTACGAGCAGTACTTC. It encodes CASSFLGGSYEQYF.

The chain has TRBV14 and TRBJ1-3; unclear D gene. The CDR3 loop spans 15 amino acids. Germline loops: CDR1 SGHDN, CDR2 FVKESK. The germline V and J ends were trimmed by 2 bases and 0 bases, with 8 bases remaining between them. The CDR3 loop reads CASSQRRSSGNTIYF. Written as DNA, the CDR3 is TGTGCCAGCAGCCAACGACGGAGCTCTGGAAACACCATATATTTT.

The chain combines TRBV29-1 with TRBJ2-7; possible D gene TRBD2, 5 bases. The CDR3 loop spans 13 amino acids. Germline-derived CDR1 and CDR2 are SQVTM and ANQGSEA. V was cut by 4 bases and J by 2 bases, with 12 bases left in between. The CDR3 coding sequence is TGCAGCGTTGTTGGTGACTACCCCTACGAGCAGTACTTC. Translation gives CSVVGDYPYEQYF.

CDR3 sequence (DNA): TGCGCCAGCAGCCAAGGACAGGGAAGCTATGGCTACACCTTC. Protein: CASSQGQGSYGYTF. V is TRBV4-1 and J is TRBJ1-2; 7 bases align to TRBD1. Germline lookup yields CDR1 MGHRA and CDR2 YSYEKL. The V gene end was trimmed by 1 base and the J gene end by 4 bases; junction bases not matched to a gene: 3. The CDR3 spans 14 residues.